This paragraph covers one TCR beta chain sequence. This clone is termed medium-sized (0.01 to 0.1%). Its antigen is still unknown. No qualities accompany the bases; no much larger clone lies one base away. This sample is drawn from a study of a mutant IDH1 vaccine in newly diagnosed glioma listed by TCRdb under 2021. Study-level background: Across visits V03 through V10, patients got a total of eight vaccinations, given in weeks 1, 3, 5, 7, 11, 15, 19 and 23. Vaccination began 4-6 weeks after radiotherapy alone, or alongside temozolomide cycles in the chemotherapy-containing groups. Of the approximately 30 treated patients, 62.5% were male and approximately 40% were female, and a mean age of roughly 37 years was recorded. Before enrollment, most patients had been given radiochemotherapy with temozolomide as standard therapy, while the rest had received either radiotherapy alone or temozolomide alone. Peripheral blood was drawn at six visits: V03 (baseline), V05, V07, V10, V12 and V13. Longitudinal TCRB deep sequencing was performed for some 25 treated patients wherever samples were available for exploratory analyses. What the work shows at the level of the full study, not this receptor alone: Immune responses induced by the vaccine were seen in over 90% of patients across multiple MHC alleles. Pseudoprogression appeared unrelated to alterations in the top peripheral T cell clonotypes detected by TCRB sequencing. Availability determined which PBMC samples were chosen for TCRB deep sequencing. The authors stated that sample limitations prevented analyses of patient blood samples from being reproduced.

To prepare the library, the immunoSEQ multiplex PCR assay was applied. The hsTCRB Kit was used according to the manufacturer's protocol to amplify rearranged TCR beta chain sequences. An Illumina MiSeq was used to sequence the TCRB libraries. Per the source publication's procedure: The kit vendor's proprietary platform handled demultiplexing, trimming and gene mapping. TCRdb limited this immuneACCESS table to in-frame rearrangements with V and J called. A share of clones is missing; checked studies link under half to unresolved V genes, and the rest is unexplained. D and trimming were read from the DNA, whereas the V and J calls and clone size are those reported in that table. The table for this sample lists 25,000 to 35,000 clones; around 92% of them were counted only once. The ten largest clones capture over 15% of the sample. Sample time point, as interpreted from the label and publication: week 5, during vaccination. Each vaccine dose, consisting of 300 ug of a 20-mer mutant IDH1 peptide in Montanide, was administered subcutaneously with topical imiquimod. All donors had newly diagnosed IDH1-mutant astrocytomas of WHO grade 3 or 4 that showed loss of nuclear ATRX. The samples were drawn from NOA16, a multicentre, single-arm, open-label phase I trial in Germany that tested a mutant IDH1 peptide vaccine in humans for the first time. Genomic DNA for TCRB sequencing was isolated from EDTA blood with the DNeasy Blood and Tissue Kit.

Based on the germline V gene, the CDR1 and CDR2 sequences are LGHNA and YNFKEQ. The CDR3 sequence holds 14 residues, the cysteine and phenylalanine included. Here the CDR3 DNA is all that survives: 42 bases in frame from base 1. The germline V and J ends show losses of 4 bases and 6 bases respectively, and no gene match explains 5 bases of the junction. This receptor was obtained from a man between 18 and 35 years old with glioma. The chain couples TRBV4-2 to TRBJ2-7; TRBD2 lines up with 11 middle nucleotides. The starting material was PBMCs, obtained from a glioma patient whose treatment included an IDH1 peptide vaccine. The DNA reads TGTGCCAGCAGCCTCTCCGGGACTAGCGGCGAGCAGTACTTC. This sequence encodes CASSLSGTSGEQYF.